This T cell receptor beta chain was recorded in a study of blood T cell repertoires in COVID-19 (TCRdb year 2020). Broadly, across the study: Samples from collaborators originated in the United States, Italy and Spain and spanned both the acute and convalescent phases of COVID-19. The material from the prospective study consisted of cDNA or gDNA derived from T cells, B-cell-depleted T cells, or PBMCs. Deeply sampled blood TCRbeta repertoires from subjects exposed to, actively infected with, or recovered from COVID-19 were included in the dataset. The repertoires were released in a freely available public database meant as a resource for research on the immune response to SARS-CoV-2. Samples were obtained from the ongoing ImmuneRACE study (first 160 participants) and from 950 to 1,500 subjects provided by 6 global collaborators. Sample metadata almost always included a de-identified subject ID, COVID-19 status, age in years and sex. HLA class I and class II types, where available, came from metadata supplied by the sample provider rather than from assay-based typing. Overall results and qualifications from the work: The quantity of clinical and demographic metadata differed by source and by participant and was supplied without curation.

CDR1 and CDR2 are drawn from the germline V gene: SGHNT, YENEEA. Here V drops 8 bases and J drops 5 bases, and the junction holds 3 bases not matched to any gene. The CDR3 measures 11 amino acids from cysteine to phenylalanine. This entry keeps only the CDR3 DNA: 33 bases, framed from base 1. TCRbeta CDR3 regions were amplified from genomic DNA by means of the immunoSEQ Assay, a bias-controlled multiplex PCR. Per the authors' processing: Nucleated cell counts per sample were estimated from amplification of reference gene primers within the assay. To quantify the absolute abundance of each unique TCRbeta CDR3 rearrangement, sequence reads were collapsed and filtered. For each sample, productive Simpson clonality was calculated as the square root of Simpson's diversity index across productive rearrangements. Held by TCRdb, this immuneACCESS table contains in-frame sequences only and omits some clones. Under half of the omission traces to an unresolved V gene where checked; the cause of the rest is unknown. The V and J calls and clone size are taken from that table; D and trimming were inferred from the DNA. This sample gives over 60,000 clones in total; approximately 84% of them show up just once. The ten biggest clones cover 11% of the sample.

Whole blood was collected in K2EDTA tubes by collaborating institutions according to the institutions' own protocols. For TCRbeta analysis, collaborators shipped samples as frozen whole blood, isolated PBMCs, or DNA extracted from either of those sample types. This clone appeared a few times. This clone's antigen is unknown. Within one base of it there is no much larger clone, and no base qualities were kept. Recombination joined TRBV11-3 with TRBJ2-7, with 7 bases in between that match TRBD1. This TCR was sampled from a man aged 65 to 85 with active or convalescent COVID-19. The sequencing input was peripheral blood. The sequenced DNA: TGTGCCAGCCGACAGGGCCACGAGCAGTACTTC. It codes for CASRQGHEQYF.